These 25 T cell receptor beta chains were all obtained from the same sample, sequenced in a study of blood T cell repertoires in COVID-19. Generated by immunoSEQ multiplex PCR, the TCRdb table keeps only in-frame clones and is missing some. The sample includes about 670,000 clones, 75% to 90% of them seen just once. Sequencing was carried out using peripheral blood. The receptor source for this set is a woman between 18 and 29 years old with acute or convalescent COVID-19.

This chain joins TRBV4-1 and TRBJ1-1; 9 nucleotides line up with TRBD1. Germline V gene sequence: CDR1 MGHRA, CDR2 YSYEKL. The CDR3 covers 18 residues. V lost 4 bases to trimming and J lost 3 bases; unmatched junction nucleotides: 15. The CDR3 reads CASSLILGTGFMDTEAFF. The CDR3 DNA reads as TGCGCCAGCAGCCTAATCCTGGGGACAGGGTTTATGGACACTGAAGCTTTCTTT.

V usage is TRBV19 and J usage is TRBJ1-3; TRBD1 matches at 7 bases. In germline, CDR1 is LNHDA, CDR2 SQIVND (reference sequence). V dropped 2 bases and J dropped 7; count of bases not matched to a gene: 5. This CDR3 has 14 amino acids. DNA of the CDR3: TGTGCCAGTAGTATACCCGGACAGGCCAACACCATATATTTT. Protein: CASSIPGQANTIYF.

The chain is built from TRBV12-3 or TRBV12-4 and TRBJ1-1, with D uncertain. The length of the CDR3 is 9 residues. V was pared by 7 bases and J by 11 bases, with 8 bases between. The CDR3 sequence: CASTLVAFF. The DNA of the CDR3 is TGTGCCAGCACCCTTGTGGCTTTCTTT.

The chain employs TRBV7-9 and TRBJ1-5; 7 bases agree with TRBD1. After removal of 5 bases from V and 5 bases from J, the junction contained 6 bases not matched to a gene. The CDR3 loop spans 14 amino acids. Germline CDR1 and CDR2: SEHNR and FQNEAQ (reference sequence). This chain's CDR3 is CASSIGQADQPQHF. CDR3 nucleotides: TGTGCCAGCAGCATCGGACAGGCCGATCAGCCCCAGCATTTT.

The gene calls are TRBV4-1 and TRBJ2-1, with 8 bases matching TRBD2. Losses at the gene ends were 2 bases for V and 5 bases for J; bases not matched to a gene: 5. The CDR3 runs to 15 residues. Germline V lookup: CDR1 MGHRA, CDR2 YSYEKL. The chain's CDR3 is CASSQRAAGDNEQFF. In DNA, the CDR3 is TGCGCCAGCAGCCAAAGGGCAGCGGGGGACAATGAGCAGTTCTTC.

CDR3 loop: CASSSQGYGHEQFF. CDR3 in DNA: TGTGCCAGCAGTTCACAGGGCTATGGGCATGAGCAGTTCTTC. V and J are TRBV28 and TRBJ2-1, with D perhaps TRBD1 (6 bases). Germline CDR1 reads MDHEN; CDR2 reads SYDVKM. Trimming stripped 4 bases from V and 8 bases from J, with 15 bases between. CDR3 length: 14 amino acids.

J is TRBJ2-7 and V is TRBV7-2; D is possibly TRBD1 (5 bases). Trimming stripped 5 bases from V and 5 bases from J, with 13 bases between. CDR3 size: 13 residues. The V gene's germline CDR1 is SGHTA and CDR2 FQGNSA. CDR3 sequence reads: CASSPGFWDEQYF. The CDR3 DNA follows: TGTGCCAGCAGCCCAGGGTTTTGGGACGAGCAGTACTTC.

The chain joins TRBV10-3 to TRBJ1-2, with a tentative D call TRBD1 (6 bases). Germline V gene lookup returns CDR1 ENHRY and CDR2 SYGVKD. Trimming took 5 bases from V and 0 from J, leaving 13 bases between them. This CDR3 is built from 15 residues. In DNA form, the CDR3 reads TGTGCCATCAGTCTGGCCGGACAGTCTAACTATGGCTACACCTTC. The encoded protein is CAISLAGQSNYGYTF.

The genes are TRBV4-1 and TRBJ2-3; possible D gene TRBD2, 6 bases. Germline V lookup: CDR1 MGHRA, CDR2 YSYEKL. The V and J ends lost 3 bases and 1 base respectively, with 11 bases between them. The CDR3 consists of 15 residues. CDR3 sequence (DNA): TGCGCCAGCAGCCAGAGCGGGTCCGGCACAGATACGCAGTATTTT. This translates into CASSQSGSGTDTQYF.

J is TRBJ1-2 and V is TRBV3-1 (or the pseudogene TRBV3-2); no reliable D call. Germline V gene data show CDR1 as LGHDT and CDR2 as YNNKEL (reference sequence). Trimming removed 1 base at V and 6 bases at J, with 12 bases between. The CDR3 is made up of 14 amino acids. The CDR3, as DNA: TGTGCCAGCAGCCAAGGGGCAGGTGGTAATGGCTACACCTTC. Its protein is CASSQGAGGNGYTF.

The V call is TRBV5-1, the J call TRBJ2-4; D is perhaps TRBD1 (5 bases). CDR1 and CDR2 (germline): SGHRS, YFSETQ. The CDR3 covers 17 residues. Trimming removed 0 bases from V and 1 base from J, with 14 bases in between. The CDR3 DNA is TGCGCCAGCAGCTTGGTAGGGCGGTCAGGGGCCAAAAACATTCAGTACTTC. Amino acids: CASSLVGRSGAKNIQYF. The whole variable domain, remainder taken from reference TRBV5-1 and TRBJ2-4, is KAGVTQTPRYLIKTRGQQVTLSCSPISGHRSVSWYQQTPGQGLQFLFEYFSETQRNKGNFPGRFSGRQFSNSRSEMNVSTLELGDSALYLCASSLVGRSGAKNIQYFGAGTRLSVL.

The CDR3 sequence is CASSPRSDEKLFF. The DNA for the CDR3 is TGTGCCAGCAGCCCCAGGTCGGATGAAAAACTGTTTTTT. The gene calls are TRBV5-4 and TRBJ1-4; D gene ambiguous. Trimming pared 4 bases from V and 6 bases from J, leaving 10 bases between. The CDR3 loop spans 13 amino acids. The germline CDR1 and CDR2 sequences are SGHNT and YYREEE (reference sequence).

The chain couples TRBV3-1 (or the pseudogene TRBV3-2) to TRBJ2-3; TRBD2 agrees at 8 bases. The germline V gene encodes CDR1 LGHDT and CDR2 YNNKEL (reference sequence). The CDR3 runs 15 residues. V was pared by 4 bases and J by 9 bases, with 12 bases of the junction left unmatched. CDR3 loop: CASSPERGPPRTQYF. The CDR3 nucleotides read TGTGCCAGCAGCCCTGAGCGGGGGCCTCCCAGGACGCAGTATTTT.

The gene calls are TRBV2 and TRBJ1-2; a weak D match, TRBD1 (5 bases). Germline CDR1 and CDR2: SNHLY and FYNNEI. V was pared by 5 bases and J by 4 bases, with 17 bases between. The CDR3 covers 15 residues. CDR3 sequence: CASSRAAGGTYGYTF. In DNA, the CDR3 is TGTGCCAGCAGTAGGGCCGCGGGGGGGACCTATGGCTACACCTTC.

This clone showed up just once. The chain couples TRBV5-4 to TRBJ1-1, with D possibly TRBD1 on 5 matching bases. The CDR3 contains 14 residues. Germline V gene data show CDR1 as SGHNT and CDR2 as YYREEE (reference sequence). Trimming removed 4 bases at V and 3 bases at J, with 13 bases between. The CDR3 bases are TGTGCCAGCAGCCGGACAAGGGCCGACACTGAAGCTTTCTTT. This translates into CASSRTRADTEAFF.

The chain uses TRBV7-9 and TRBJ1-1; possibly TRBD1 for D (6 bases). Germline CDR1 and CDR2: SEHNR and FQNEAQ (reference sequence). V was clipped by 4 bases and J by 7 bases, with 16 bases between them. CDR3 length: 14 amino acids. As DNA, the CDR3 is TGTGCCAGCAGCTGGTCAGGGGAGTGGAGTGAAGCTTTCTTT. Amino acids: CASSWSGEWSEAFF.

This chain's CDR3 is CASSLQGVPYEQYF. CDR3 sequence (DNA): TGTGCCAGCAGCTTACAGGGGGTCCCCTACGAGCAGTACTTC. The chain is built from TRBV9 and TRBJ2-7; 8 bases are shared with TRBD1. Germline values: CDR1 SGDLS, CDR2 YYNGEE. CDR3 length equals 14 residues. V lost 4 bases, J lost 2 bases, and 5 bases stayed unmatched.

The chain employs TRBV6-5 and TRBJ1-1; tentative D call: TRBD1 (6 bases). This CDR3 has 16 residues. Trimming stripped 2 bases from V and 5 bases from J, with 18 bases between. The germline CDR1 and CDR2 sequences are MNHEY and SVGAGI. In DNA, the CDR3 is TGTGCCAGCAGTTACAGCCCAGGGGCGGCGGAAACTGAAGCTTTCTTT. Protein product: CASSYSPGAAETEAFF.

The genes are TRBV13 and TRBJ2-4; 10 nucleotides align to TRBD1. The CDR3 consists of 19 residues. CDR1 is PRHDT, CDR2 FYEKMQ, per germline (reference sequence). After removal of 0 bases from V and 4 bases from J, the junction contained 12 bases not matched to a gene. The CDR3 protein is CASSLGLSRQGAGKNIQYF. In DNA form, the CDR3 reads TGTGCCAGCAGCTTAGGGCTTAGTCGACAGGGGGCTGGGAAAAACATTCAGTACTTC. Full variable domain (missing parts from reference TRBV13 and TRBJ2-4): AAGVIQSPRHLIKEKRETATLKCYPIPRHDTVYWYQQGPGQDPQFLISFYEKMQSDKGSIPDRFSAQQFSDYHSELNMSSLELGDSALYFCASSLGLSRQGAGKNIQYFGAGTRLSVL.

The rearrangement links TRBV6-5 to TRBJ1-5; D not certain. The CDR3 runs 13 residues. Trimming pared 6 bases from V and 1 base from J, leaving 7 bases between. Germline loops: CDR1 MNHEY, CDR2 SVGAGI. CDR3 residues: CASSLRSNQPQHF. For the CDR3, the DNA is TGTGCCAGCAGCCTTCGGAGCAATCAGCCCCAGCATTTT.

This clone appeared a single time. The V call is TRBV2, the J call TRBJ2-5; D is unresolved. The CDR3 is made up of 17 amino acids. Per germline, CDR1 SNHLY and CDR2 FYNNEI. V was clipped by 0 bases and J by 2 bases, with 16 bases between them. Here the CDR3 DNA reads TGTGCCAGCAGTGAAGCCGGTTGGCAGACTCTTCAAGAGACCCAGTACTTC. Encoded protein: CASSEAGWQTLQETQYF.

This rearrangement joins TRBV27 to TRBJ1-5; the match to TRBD1 covers 7 bases. V shed 1 base, J shed 6 bases, and the junction held 12 bases outside the gene matches. Germline V gene data show CDR1 as MNHEY and CDR2 as SMNVEV (reference sequence). This CDR3 region has 17 residues. As DNA, the CDR3 is TGTGCCAGCAGTTTATTTTTCGGAGACAGGGACGGTCAGCCCCAGCATTTT. It specifies CASSLFFGDRDGQPQHF.

This clone appeared once. The chain has TRBV25-1 and TRBJ1-1; D uncertain. Germline values: CDR1 MGHDK, CDR2 SYGVNS. This CDR3 has 13 residues. V lost 7 bases and J 1 base, leaving 10 bases between the germline ends. CDR3: CASKWRENTEAFF. The DNA of the CDR3 is TGTGCCAGCAAGTGGCGGGAGAACACTGAAGCTTTCTTT. Drawing the rest from reference TRBV25-1 and TRBJ1-1, the complete variable domain is EADIYQTPRYLVIGTGKKITLECSQTMGHDKMYWYQQDPGMELHLIHYSYGVNSTEKGDLSSESTVSRIRTEHFPLTLESARPSHTSQYLCASKWRENTEAFFGQGTRLTVV.

This clone appeared a single time. This chain connects TRBV5-1 to TRBJ1-4; TRBD1 is a possible D gene (5 bases). The CDR3 sequence is 18 residues long. V gave up 1 base and J gave up 6 bases, with 22 bases separating them. CDR1 and CDR2 (germline): SGHRS, YFSETQ. CDR3 in DNA: TGCGCCAGCAGCTTGTTGCCCCAGCCGGGGGGTCTAGATGAAAAACTGTTTTTT. Amino acids: CASSLLPQPGGLDEKLFF.

Regarding this clone: The sample has other DNA sequences that encode this CDR3 too. The genes are TRBV12-3 or TRBV12-4 and TRBJ1-1; D ambiguous. Trimming shortened V by 5 bases and J by 1 base, and 2 bases separated the two germline ends. This CDR3 is built from 11 residues. CDR3 DNA: TGTGCCAGCAGTCAGAACACTGAAGCTTTCTTT. Translation: CASSQNTEAFF.